The source of this TCR beta chain is a study of blood T cell repertoires in COVID-19. About the research overall: Material from acute and convalescent COVID-19 was sourced from the United States, Italy and Spain. PBMCs, B-cell-depleted T cells, or T cells were the source of the cDNA or gDNA that made up the material.

Original processing methods: From reference gene primer amplification, estimates of nucleated cell counts were derived. Sequenced by immunoSEQ multiplex PCR; TCRdb stores in-frame clones only, minus some. V and J calls and clone size are given by that table; D and trimming were obtained from the DNA. The table records roughly 180,000 clones, 85% of them present only once. With V trimmed by 2 bases and J by 5 bases, 3 bases remained unmatched. Germline CDR1 is LNHDA and CDR2 is SQIVND (reference sequence). CDR3 length equals 14 residues. Input material: peripheral blood. J is TRBJ1-5 and V is TRBV19; 7 bases map to TRBD1. This receptor was identified in a woman aged 60 to 75 with acute or convalescent COVID-19. In nucleotides, the CDR3 is TGTGCCAGTAGTATATCAGGGGGAGATCAGCCCCAGCATTTT. This translates into CASSISGGDQPQHF.